This is a list of T cell receptor beta chains from one sample in a study of T-cell memory formation after mild COVID-19. Using its own MiXCR run on the 5' RACE reads, TCRdb lists one record per CDR3 protein. The sample has fewer than 700,000 distinct CDR3 sequences, about 20% seen once; the top ten hold 7.5% to 9.5%. Sequencing input: PBMCs or a T cell subset sorted from them (not recorded which). These receptors were obtained from an adult woman who had mild COVID-19 (a few samples of this study predate the infection). Cell type and time point are not known. CDR3s include the opening cysteine and the closing phenylalanine or tryptophan. D genes are given only for firm matches. Only part of the rows carry a size: once, few, many, or a class if the clone is expanded.

D gene | J gene | V gene | clone size | CDR3 DNA | CDR3 protein
TRBD2 | TRBJ2-1 | TRBV12-3/TRBV12-4 | NA | TGTGCCAGCAGTTTTTGGCCTAGCGGGATCAGGGGGGATTACAATGAGCAGTTCTTC | CASSFWPSGIRGDYNEQFF
NA | TRBJ2-7 | TRBV19 | NA | TGTGCCAGTAGTATACGGGGTTGGGCAGGACATGGGTACGAGCAGTACTTC | CASSIRGWAGHGYEQYF
TRBD1 | TRBJ1-5 | TRBV7-2 | NA | TGTGCCAGCAGCTTAGCCGGGACAGGGGTTCCCAATCAGCCCCAGCATTTT | CASSLAGTGVPNQPQHF
TRBD2 | TRBJ2-5 | TRBV2 | NA | TGTGCCAGCAGGCTCACTAGCGTACTCCAAGAGACCCAGTACTTC | CASRLTSVLQETQYF
NA | TRBJ2-5 | TRBV4-3 | NA | TGCGCCAGCAGCCCAAGCCACGGGACCATATGGGAGACCCAGTACTTC | CASSPSHGTIWETQYF
TRBD1 | TRBJ1-2 | TRBV12-3/TRBV12-4 | few | TGTGCCAGCAGCCCTAACACAGGGGGCAACTATGGCTACACCTTC | CASSPNTGGNYGYTF
TRBD1 | TRBJ1-2 | TRBV20-1 | NA | TGCAGTGCTAGGGGGGGACAGGGCACTAACTATGGCTACACCTTC | CSARGGQGTNYGYTF
NA | TRBJ1-5 | TRBV7-8 | few | TGTGCCAGCAGCTTAGTCCAGACCCCCAATCAGCCCCAGCATTTT | CASSLVQTPNQPQHF
NA | TRBJ1-2 | TRBV6-6 | few | TGTGCCAGCAGTGTGGACAGAATCTATGGCTACACCTTC | CASSVDRIYGYTF
NA | TRBJ1-2 | TRBV5-1 | NA | TGCGCCAGCAGCTTGGGTCCACAGGGCTATGGCTACACCTTC | CASSLGPQGYGYTF
TRBD1 | TRBJ2-7 | TRBV4-2 | many | TGTGCCAGCAGCCAATCCGGGACAGGGGCCTACGAGCAGTACTTC | CASSQSGTGAYEQYF
NA | TRBJ2-7 | TRBV12-3/TRBV12-4 | NA | TGTGCCAGCAGTTCCGACCGATTAGGGGTTTCCCCACCCTACGAGCAGTACTTC | CASSSDRLGVSPPYEQYF
NA | TRBJ1-1 | TRBV15 | NA | TGTGCCACCAGCAGAGAATTTAGGGCTGGGGGCACTGAAGCTTTCTTT | CATSREFRAGGTEAFF
NA | TRBJ1-1 | TRBV19 | NA | TGTGCCAGTAGTATCGTGGGTATGAACACTGAAGCTTTCTTT | CASSIVGMNTEAFF
NA | TRBJ2-2 | TRBV6-2/TRBV6-3 | few | TGTGCCAGCAGTGTCCGACAGCGCACCGGGGAGCTGTTTTTT | CASSVRQRTGELFF
NA | TRBJ2-1 | TRBV20-1 | NA | TGCAGTGCTAGAGGGGGGGAGGACTACAATGAGCAGTTCTTC | CSARGGEDYNEQFF
NA | TRBJ2-1 | TRBV6-1 | few | TGTGCCAGCAGACTGGACCTCAATGAGCAGTTCTTC | CASRLDLNEQFF
TRBD1 | TRBJ2-5 | TRBV20-1 | few | TGCAGTGCTAGAGAAGGGACAGGGGGCGCGAAGACCCAGTACTTC | CSAREGTGGAKTQYF
NA | TRBJ2-7 | TRBV7-8 | many | TGTGCCAGCAGCTTAGGGGGAGGGGGGGACGAGCAGTACTTC | CASSLGGGGDEQYF
NA | TRBJ2-7 | TRBV29-1 | few | TGCAGCGTTGTTATCGGGAGCTCCTACGAGCAGTACTTC | CSVVIGSSYEQYF
TRBD2 | TRBJ2-7 | TRBV4-1 | NA | TGCGCCAGCAGCCAAGATCGCGGGGGTGGACCGGGACTAGCCTACGAGCAGTACTTC | CASSQDRGGGPGLAYEQYF
TRBD2 | TRBJ2-1 | TRBV12-3/TRBV12-4 | many | TGTGCCAGCAGTCCCGGGACTAGCGGGAGAGATGAGCAGTTCTTC | CASSPGTSGRDEQFF
NA | TRBJ1-5 | TRBV6-2/TRBV6-3 | NA | TGTGCCAGCACCACCATCCGGGGAGGAAACAATCAGCCCCAGCATTTT | CASTTIRGGNNQPQHF
NA | TRBJ2-2 | TRBV11-2 | once | TGTGCCAGCAGCACTCAGGCTTCGGGCTCTATGCTCGGGGAGCTGTTTTTT | CASSTQASGSMLGELFF
NA | TRBJ2-4 | TRBV3-1 | NA | TGTGCCAGCAGCCAATCTAGCGTAGTCAAAAACATTCAGTACTTC | CASSQSSVVKNIQYF
NA | TRBJ1-1 | TRBV15 | NA | TGTGCCACCAGCGCCCGACCGACGGGGAACACTGAAGCTTTCTTT | CATSARPTGNTEAFF
TRBD1 | TRBJ1-2 | TRBV24-1 | few | TGTGCCACCAGTGATTTCGGGGACAGATTTAACTATGGCTACACCTTC | CATSDFGDRFNYGYTF
NA | TRBJ1-5 | TRBV2 | few | TGTGCCAGCAGTCCCGCCCCCAAAGGTCAGCCCCAGCATTTT | CASSPAPKGQPQHF
NA | TRBJ1-4 | TRBV4-1 | NA | TGCGCCAGCAGCCAGGATCCAAGCCTATTGAAAAACCTGTTTTTT | CASSQDPSLLKNLFF
NA | TRBJ1-2 | TRBV12-3/TRBV12-4 | NA | TGTGCCAGCAGTTTTGCAGGGCTTGGCTATGGCTACACCTTC | CASSFAGLGYGYTF
TRBD1 | TRBJ1-6 | TRBV7-9 | NA | TGTGCCAGCAGCCCTGGGACAGTTGGGCCCCTCCACTTT | CASSPGTVGPLHF
NA | TRBJ1-5 | TRBV2 | NA | TGTGCCAGTAGACCGACGGCAGGTCATAGCAATCAGCCCCAGCATTTT | CASRPTAGHSNQPQHF
TRBD1 | TRBJ2-3 | TRBV12-3/TRBV12-4 | NA | TGTGCCAGCAGGGTATCCGAGACAGGGGGAGCGACAGATACGCAGTATTTT | CASRVSETGGATDTQYF
NA | TRBJ1-4 | TRBV15 | few | TGTGCCACCAGCAGGAAGGGTATTCGGGAAAAACTGTTTTTT | CATSRKGIREKLFF
TRBD2 | TRBJ2-1 | TRBV5-1 | few | TGCGCCAGCAGCCCTAGGTCAGCGGGAGGGCCGAATGAGCAGTTCTTC | CASSPRSAGGPNEQFF
NA | TRBJ1-3 | TRBV12-3/TRBV12-4 | NA | TGTGCCAGCATTCATCACCCGGCGGACCCAACTGGAAACACCATATATTTT | CASIHHPADPTGNTIYF
TRBD1 | TRBJ2-5 | TRBV7-9 | NA | TGTGCCAGCAGCTCAGACAGGGCTCCCCGCCAAGAGACCCAGTACTTC | CASSSDRAPRQETQYF
NA | TRBJ2-7 | TRBV12-3/TRBV12-4 | many | TGTGCCAGCAGTTTAGGGACACCGCACGAGCAGTACTTC | CASSLGTPHEQYF
TRBD1 | TRBJ1-2 | TRBV6-5 | NA | TGTGCCAGCACCCCGGGACAGGGGGCGTATGGCTACACCTTC | CASTPGQGAYGYTF
TRBD1 | TRBJ1-1 | TRBV7-3 | many | TGTGCCAGCAGCTCGACAGGGAGCACTGAAGCTTTCTTT | CASSSTGSTEAFF
NA | TRBJ2-7 | TRBV11-1 | few | TGTGCCAGCAGCTTAGGGCAGGGTCCGTTCGAGCAGTACTTC | CASSLGQGPFEQYF
NA | TRBJ1-4 | TRBV10-3 | NA | TGTGCCATCAGTGACCCGAAATCCCAAAAGGGTGAAAAACTGTTTTTT | CAISDPKSQKGEKLFF
NA | TRBJ2-1 | TRBV5-1 | many | TGCGCCAGCAGCTCCCGGGGCCCTGAGCAGTTCTTC | CASSSRGPEQFF
TRBD2 | TRBJ2-1 | TRBV5-1 | NA | TGCGCCAGCAGCTTGCCCCTTACTAGCGGGAGGGCCAATGAGCAGTTCTTC | CASSLPLTSGRANEQFF
NA | TRBJ1-1 | TRBV7-3 | NA | TGTGCCAGCAGCCCATCGGGGGGCCCGAACACTGAAGCTTTCTTT | CASSPSGGPNTEAFF
TRBD1 | TRBJ1-2 | TRBV14 | NA | TGTGCCAGCAGCCGCGGGACAGTCTATGGCTACACCTTC | CASSRGTVYGYTF
NA | TRBJ2-7 | TRBV7-2 | few | TGTGCCAGCAGCAGAGGTTCGGGACGCTACGAGCAGTACTTC | CASSRGSGRYEQYF